The following is a T cell receptor (beta chain) sequence with its context. Its antigen is unidentified. 60 Vbeta and 13 Jbeta primers were used in PCR. TCRdb's copy holds only in-frame clones and misses some; the assay was immunoSEQ multiplex PCR. Of about 130,000 clones in the sample, 70% to 80% were seen once. Participants comprised healthy donors of bone marrow. The germline gives CDR1 MNHEY, CDR2 SMNVEV (reference sequence). The V gene lost 3 bases and the J gene lost 4 bases, with 13 bases spanning the gap. This CDR3 contains 15 residues. This specimen belongs to a study of cytomegalovirus exposure and HLA in healthy donors. Notes on the study in general: In a later analysis, common viral pathogens appeared linked to several of the most significant clusters.

Sequenced: PBMCs. This receptor was obtained from a man in his forties in good health and CMV-seronegative. The chain employs TRBV27 and TRBJ1-5; no definite D call. The DNA for the CDR3 is TGTGCCAGCAGTTTGAGAGGCCTCAATAATCAGCCCCAGCATTTT. Residues: CASSLRGLNNQPQHF.